What follows are 32 T cell receptor beta chains derived from one specimen sequenced in a study of cytomegalovirus exposure and HLA in healthy donors. Sequenced by immunoSEQ multiplex PCR; TCRdb stores in-frame clones only, minus some. The sample lists 200,000 to 250,000 clones; around nine tenths were seen once. The sequenced sample consisted of PBMCs. The receptors come from a young woman in good health and CMV-seropositive.

The V call is TRBV5-6, the J call TRBJ1-1, with D uncertain. The CDR3 spans 13 residues. V dropped 0 bases and J dropped 6 bases, with 9 bases sitting between them. Germline CDR1 reads SGHDT; CDR2 reads YYEEEE. CDR3 sequence: CASSLVASAEAFF. The CDR3 nucleotides are TGTGCCAGCAGCTTGGTAGCCAGCGCTGAAGCTTTCTTT.

The rearrangement links TRBV27 to TRBJ2-1, with 7 bases identical to TRBD2. Unmatched junction bases numbered 11, after V lost 2 bases and J lost 4 bases. The CDR3 runs 17 residues. The germline CDR1 and CDR2 sequences are MNHEY and SMNVEV (reference sequence). CDR3 sequence reads: CASSLRGGSILYNEQFF. Here the CDR3 DNA reads TGTGCCAGCAGTTTACGCGGCGGGAGTATACTTTACAATGAGCAGTTCTTC.

The gene calls are TRBV29-1 and TRBJ2-7; tentative D call: TRBD2 (5 bases). The CDR3 runs 14 residues. Trimming removed 3 bases from V and 3 bases from J, with 15 bases in between. The germline V gene has CDR1 SQVTM and CDR2 ANQGSEA. The CDR3 region has the DNA TGCAGCGTTGAGGCACGGAGAGGAGGCTACGAGCAGTACTTC. Residues: CSVEARRGGYEQYF.

V and J are TRBV11-2 and TRBJ2-7; no reliable D call. The germline gives CDR1 SGHAT, CDR2 FQNNGV. The length of the CDR3 is 15 residues. Deletions cut 2 bases from V and 4 bases from J, with 15 bases between. CDR3 in DNA: TGTGCCAGCAGCTTAAAGAGGTGGCCGGCTTACGAGCAGTACTTC. Its translation is CASSLKRWPAYEQYF.

The chain has TRBV5-1 and TRBJ2-7; D unresolved. Per germline, CDR1 SGHRS and CDR2 YFSETQ. Trimming took 4 bases from V and 7 from J, leaving 12 bases between them. There are 12 residues in the CDR3. The chain's CDR3 is CASSPSRAEQYF. The CDR3 DNA reads as TGCGCCAGCAGCCCGTCTCGAGCAGAGCAGTACTTC.

The chain has TRBV15 and TRBJ2-1, with 7 bases matching TRBD2. The length of the CDR3 is 16 residues. CDR1 and CDR2 from the germline V gene are LNHNV and YYDKDF (reference sequence). The V and J ends lost 0 bases and 7 bases, in that order; junction bases with no gene match: 9. Here the CDR3 reads CATSRDMRLAENEQFF. The CDR3 DNA follows: TGTGCCACCAGCAGAGATATGCGACTAGCTGAAAATGAGCAGTTCTTC.

The chain is built from TRBV11-1 and TRBJ2-7, with TRBD1 identical over 10 bases. Trimming took 4 bases from V and 6 from J; bases not matched to a gene: 9. Germline CDR1 reads SGHAT; CDR2 reads FQDESV (reference sequence). The CDR3 has 15 residues. The CDR3 is CASSYPGTGESEQYF. CDR3 in DNA: TGTGCCAGCAGCTACCCAGGGACAGGGGAAAGCGAGCAGTACTTC.

This chain connects TRBV19 to TRBJ1-5; the D gene is possibly TRBD1 (6 bases). The CDR3 length is 15 residues. V was clipped by 6 bases and J by 2 bases, with 14 bases between them. Germline values: CDR1 LNHDA, CDR2 SQIVND (reference sequence). The CDR3 region has the DNA TGTGCCAGTAGGGCAGGGGCGTATGGCAATCAGCCCCAGCATTTT. Translation gives CASRAGAYGNQPQHF.

The J gene is TRBJ2-5, the V gene TRBV5-1; perhaps TRBD2 as D (5 bases). V was shortened by 4 bases and J by 5 bases, with 18 bases between the two germline ends. The CDR3 has 15 residues. Germline CDR1 and CDR2: SGHRS and YFSETQ. The CDR3, as DNA: TGCGCCAGCAGCCCAAAATGGACTGGCGTCGAGACCCAGTACTTC. Its translation: CASSPKWTGVETQYF.

The V and J genes are TRBV5-1 and TRBJ2-7, with 11 nucleotides matching TRBD1. Germline V CDR1 and CDR2: SGHRS, YFSETQ. This CDR3 is built from 16 residues. The junction had 12 bases not matched to a gene; V was cut back by 3 bases and J by 7 bases. The CDR3 DNA reads TGCGCCAGCAGCTCCTTGGGGGGGACAGGGGGATATGAGCAGTACTTC. Its translation: CASSSLGGTGGYEQYF.

V gene TRBV19 combines with J gene TRBJ2-3, with TRBD1 identical over 9 bases. V lost 8 bases and J lost 3; bases outside the gene matches: 6. The CDR3 sequence is 14 residues long. CDR1 and CDR2 from the germline V gene are LNHDA and SQIVND (reference sequence). Here the CDR3 DNA reads TGTGCCAGTTCCCCGGGACAGGGTACAGATACGCAGTATTTT. Its protein product is CASSPGQGTDTQYF.

V and J are TRBV6-5 and TRBJ1-5; 10 nucleotides align to TRBD1. The trim removed 8 bases at V and 6 bases at J, leaving 7 bases unmatched. Germline values: CDR1 MNHEY, CDR2 SVGAGI. This CDR3 has 14 residues. DNA of the CDR3: TGTGCCAGCTCTCGACAGGGGGCGACTCAGCCCCAGCATTTT. The encoded protein is CASSRQGATQPQHF.

This chain uses TRBV28 with TRBJ1-1; D might be TRBD1 (6 bases). Trimming took 8 bases from V and 5 from J, leaving 12 bases between them. Germline V gene sequence: CDR1 MDHEN, CDR2 SYDVKM. The CDR3 length is 12 residues. CDR3 loop: CASDRFGTEAFF. The CDR3 DNA follows: TGTGCCAGCGACAGGTTTGGGACTGAAGCTTTCTTT.

The V and J genes are TRBV30 and TRBJ1-2; TRBD1 agrees at 10 bases. With V trimmed by 3 bases and J by 5 bases, 9 bases remained unmatched. The CDR3 runs to 15 residues. Germline V CDR1 and CDR2: GTSNPN, SVGIG (reference sequence). The CDR3 nucleotides read TGTGCCTGGAGGCCTCCCGAGGGACAGGGGTATGGCTACACCTTC. Protein sequence: CAWRPPEGQGYGYTF.

CDR3 loop: CASSPRTGSLYEKLFF. CDR3 DNA: TGTGCCAGTAGTCCACGGACGGGAAGCCTTTATGAAAAACTGTTTTTT. The chain combines TRBV19 with TRBJ1-4, with D unresolved. Germline CDR1 reads LNHDA; CDR2 reads SQIVND (reference sequence). Trimming took 5 bases from V and 6 from J, leaving 19 bases between them. The CDR3 runs 16 residues.

The rearrangement joins TRBV11-2 to TRBJ1-2, with D hard to call. Trimming pared 5 bases from V and 7 bases from J, leaving 14 bases between. Germline V CDR1 and CDR2: SGHAT, FQNNGV. The CDR3 consists of 13 residues. The DNA for the CDR3 is TGTGCCAGCAGCCAAGTGTTGGGCTCTGGCTACACCTTC. Amino acid sequence: CASSQVLGSGYTF.

V is TRBV19 and J is TRBJ1-1, with no clear D. CDR1 is LNHDA, CDR2 SQIVND, per germline (reference sequence). Between the trimmed V and J ends, which lost 5 bases and 1 base, there was a span of 2 bases. The CDR3 covers 11 residues. CDR3: CASSRNTEAFF. The CDR3 DNA follows: TGTGCCAGTAGTCGGAACACTGAAGCTTTCTTT.

This clone was detected a few times. The chain couples TRBV19 to TRBJ2-1, with 11 nucleotides matching TRBD1. The germline CDR1 and CDR2 sequences are LNHDA and SQIVND (reference sequence). V lost 10 bases to trimming and J lost 5 bases; unmatched junction nucleotides: 7. CDR3 length: 14 residues. CDR3: CATSDRGLDNEQFF. The CDR3 nucleotides read TGTGCCACCTCGGACAGGGGGCTTGACAATGAGCAGTTCTTC.

V and J are TRBV28 and TRBJ2-5; 8 bases are a match to TRBD1. Losses at the gene ends were 6 bases for V and 2 bases for J; bases not matched to a gene: 14. The CDR3 is 17 amino acids. Germline V gene sequence: CDR1 MDHEN, CDR2 SYDVKM. The CDR3 loop is CASRLRARDRRQETQYF. The CDR3, as DNA: TGTGCCAGCAGACTCCGGGCCAGGGACAGGCGACAAGAGACCCAGTACTTC. Full variable domain (rest looked up from reference TRBV28 and TRBJ2-5): DVKVTQSSRYLVKRTGEKVFLECVQDMDHENMFWYRQDPGLGLRLIYFSYDVKMKEKGDIPEGYSVSREKKERFSLILESASTNQTSMYLCASRLRARDRRQETQYFGPGTRLLVL.

V gene TRBV28 combines with J gene TRBJ2-5, with 9 bases that match TRBD1. Germline V gene data show CDR1 as MDHEN and CDR2 as SYDVKM. The CDR3 runs to 19 residues. The junction had 18 bases not matched to a gene; V was cut back by 6 bases and J by 1 base. CDR3 residues: CASRRRWGEGQGFQETQYF. The CDR3 nucleotides are TGTGCCAGCAGGCGCAGGTGGGGTGAGGGACAGGGTTTCCAAGAGACCCAGTACTTC.

This clone was seen more than once but under ten times. The chain employs TRBV14 and TRBJ1-1, with D perhaps matching TRBD1 (5 bases). Trimming took off 5 bases at V and 1 base at J, with 8 bases between the two ends. CDR1 and CDR2 (germline): SGHDN, FVKESK. The CDR3 totals 13 residues. CDR3 in amino acids: CASSIQENTEAFF. The CDR3 DNA is TGTGCCAGCAGCATACAGGAGAACACTGAAGCTTTCTTT.

This chain's CDR3 is CASRTTGAAERFYEQYF. The CDR3, as DNA: TGTGCCAGCAGGACCACAGGGGCCGCGGAAAGGTTCTACGAGCAGTACTTC. The J gene is TRBJ2-7, the V gene TRBV28; TRBD1 aligns across 7 bases. J gave up 3 bases and V 6 bases, and 17 bases lay outside the gene matches. CDR3 length: 17 amino acids. Per the germline V gene, CDR1 is MDHEN and CDR2 is SYDVKM.

The rearrangement joins TRBV15 to TRBJ2-1, with D perhaps TRBD2 (6 bases). The CDR3 extends over 15 amino acids. Trimming took 3 bases from V and 2 from J, leaving 11 bases between them. Germline V gene sequence: CDR1 LNHNV, CDR2 YYDKDF (reference sequence). CDR3: CATSRGTAAYNEQFF. CDR3 coding DNA: TGTGCCACCAGCAGGGGGACTGCCGCCTACAATGAGCAGTTCTTC.

This clone was picked up a small number of times. This rearrangement joins TRBV30 to TRBJ1-5; a weak D match, TRBD1 (6 bases). The germline CDR1 and CDR2 sequences are GTSNPN and SVGIG (reference sequence). Between the trimmed V and J ends, which lost 2 bases and 0 bases, there was a span of 11 bases. The CDR3 consists of 15 residues. In nucleotides, the CDR3 is TGTGCCTGGAGTTCGGGCAGGGGTAGCAATCAGCCCCAGCATTTT. Residues: CAWSSGRGSNQPQHF.

Only a few counts were recorded for this clone. V is TRBV6-5 and J is TRBJ1-5; TRBD1 is a possible D gene (5 bases). The CDR3 has 13 residues. V lost 2 bases to trimming and J lost 4 bases, with 6 bases between them. From germline, CDR1 is MNHEY and CDR2 SVGAGI. CDR3 DNA sequence: TGTGCCAGCAGTTACGGGGCGAATCAGCCCCAGCATTTT. Its protein is CASSYGANQPQHF.

The chain links TRBV2 to TRBJ2-2; 13 bases are a match to TRBD2. The CDR3 runs to 15 residues. Germline lookup yields CDR1 SNHLY and CDR2 FYNNEI. V lost 5 bases and J lost 4; bases outside the gene matches: 1. As DNA, the CDR3 is TGTGCCAGCAGTACTAGCGGGAGGGCCACCGGGGAGCTGTTTTTT. This translates into CASSTSGRATGELFF.

This chain uses TRBV6-5 with TRBJ2-1; TRBD2 aligns across 8 bases. This CDR3 comprises 16 residues. V was clipped by 3 bases and J by 8 bases; unmatched bases: 12. Germline CDR1 is MNHEY and CDR2 is SVGAGI. The CDR3 DNA sequence: TGTGCCAGCAGTTATCGAGCGGGAGCGGTTGGAGATGAGCAGTTCTTC. It yields the protein CASSYRAGAVGDEQFF.

The CDR3 coding sequence is TGCAGTGCTCAGGACACCTATGGCTACACCTTC. Amino acid sequence: CSAQDTYGYTF. The rearrangement joins TRBV20-1 to TRBJ1-2, with D tentatively TRBD1 (5 bases). Germline loops: CDR1 DFQATT, CDR2 SNEGSKA (reference sequence). V gave up 5 bases and J gave up 4 bases, with 8 bases separating them. This CDR3 has 11 residues.

J is TRBJ2-5 and V is TRBV7-7; no reliable D call. This CDR3 comprises 13 residues. Per germline, CDR1 SSHAT and CDR2 FNYEAQ (reference sequence). V was cut by 4 bases and J by 2 bases, with 8 bases left in between. As DNA, the CDR3 is TGTGCCAGCAGCTCCCAACGGCAAGAGACCCAGTACTTC. Its translation: CASSSQRQETQYF.

The chain has TRBV9 and TRBJ2-5, with TRBD1 matching over 10 bases. The V gene's germline CDR1 is SGDLS and CDR2 YYNGEE. With 2 bases clipped from V and 5 bases from J, the junction kept 3 bases outside the gene matches. This CDR3 spans 14 amino acids. The DNA of the CDR3 is TGTGCCAGCAGCGTTCAGACAGGGGGCGAGACCCAGTACTTC. It codes for CASSVQTGGETQYF.

The chain carries TRBV27 and TRBJ1-5; D is uncertain. This CDR3 spans 14 amino acids. From germline, CDR1 is MNHEY and CDR2 SMNVEV (reference sequence). Trimming left V 5 bases short and J 6 bases short, with 14 bases between. CDR3 sequence: CASSSRPGGQPQHF. CDR3 DNA sequence: TGTGCCAGCAGTAGTAGACCCGGAGGTCAGCCCCAGCATTTT.

This clone was observed a few times. The chain has TRBV9 and TRBJ1-5, with 8 bases matching TRBD1. Trimming removed 3 bases from V and 0 bases from J; junction bases left unmatched: 2. The length of the CDR3 is 15 residues. Germline CDR1 SGDLS, CDR2 YYNGEE. CDR3 amino acids: CASSATGGSNQPQHF. In DNA form, the CDR3 reads TGTGCCAGCAGCGCAACAGGGGGTAGCAATCAGCCCCAGCATTTT.